This T cell receptor (beta chain) is drawn from a study of blood T cell repertoires in COVID-19. Study at large: The study drew acute and convalescent COVID-19 samples from the United States, Italy and Spain. From T cells, B-cell-depleted T cells, or PBMCs came the material, which was cDNA or gDNA.

V lost 5 bases and J lost 2; bases outside the gene matches: 5. Per germline, CDR1 MNHEY and CDR2 SVGAGI. The length of the CDR3 is 15 residues. Original processing notes: Scientists estimated how many nucleated cells there were by amplifying reference gene primers. This table comes from immunoSEQ multiplex PCR, and its TCRdb copy is limited to in-frame clones, with some not included. V and J calls and clone size are as listed in that table; D and trimming were resolved from the DNA. The table lists more than 250,000 clones, approximately 90% of them singletons. This clone was seen a handful of times.

The sequence was obtained from a man between 18 and 35 years old with active or convalescent COVID-19. Material for sequencing was peripheral blood. The chain is built from TRBV6-5 and TRBJ1-5; 8 positions match TRBD1. In DNA form, the CDR3 reads TGTGCCAGCAGTAAGACAGGGGTACGCAATCAGCCCCAGCATTTT. This encodes CASSKTGVRNQPQHF.